The 5 T cell receptor beta chains reported below all come from one sample, sequenced in a study of shared clonotypes between healthy human individuals. Sequenced by immunoSEQ multiplex PCR; TCRdb stores in-frame clones only, minus some. The data contain a few million clones, roughly nine tenths of them singletons. Material for sequencing was naive CD4+ T cells sorted from blood. Subset: CD45RA+ positively selected. Source of these receptors: a man younger than 35 in good health.

The chain has TRBV7-2 and TRBJ2-7; 8 nucleotides line up with TRBD1. The J segment lost 2 bases and the V segment lost 7 bases, leaving 7 bases of the junction unmatched. CDR1 and CDR2 from the germline V gene are SGHTA and FQGNSA. This CDR3 is built from 14 residues. The CDR3 bases are TGTGCCAGCACCTCACGGGACAGGACCTACGAGCAGTACTTC. This sequence encodes CASTSRDRTYEQYF.

The rearrangement joins TRBV18 to TRBJ2-5; no definite D call. This CDR3 comprises 12 residues. With 6 bases removed from V and 2 bases from J, the gap between germline ends came to 7 bases. The germline V gene has CDR1 KGHSH and CDR2 LQKENI. DNA for the CDR3: TGTGCCAGCTCGGGGATGCAAGAGACCCAGTACTTC. As protein: CASSGMQETQYF.

The chain employs TRBV5-1 and TRBJ1-1; D possibly corresponds to TRBD1 (5 bases). V was cut by 0 bases and J by 4 bases, with 16 bases left in between. CDR3 length: 16 amino acids. The germline V gene encodes CDR1 SGHRS and CDR2 YFSETQ. CDR3 in DNA: TGCGCCAGCAGCTTGGCATCTGTCCGAGGGACCACTGAAGCTTTCTTT. Its protein product is CASSLASVRGTTEAFF.

The chain couples TRBV7-9 to TRBJ2-3; D is unclear. Trimming shortened V by 5 bases and J by 6 bases, and 9 bases separated the two germline ends. The CDR3 covers 12 residues. Per the germline V gene, CDR1 is SEHNR and CDR2 is FQNEAQ (reference sequence). CDR3 bases: TGTGCCAGCAGCCCTGCGGCTGATACGCAGTATTTT. This encodes CASSPAADTQYF.

The gene calls are TRBV28 and TRBJ1-3, with D possibly being TRBD1 (5 bases). The CDR3 has 15 amino acids. Trimming took 5 bases from V and 0 from J, leaving 11 bases between them. In germline, CDR1 is MDHEN, CDR2 SYDVKM. CDR3 region: CASSRTLLSGNTIYF. The CDR3 nucleotides are TGTGCCAGCAGTAGGACACTTCTCTCTGGAAACACCATATATTTT.